The rows below give T cell receptor beta chains drawn from one sample of a study of cytomegalovirus exposure and HLA in healthy donors. TCRdb keeps only in-frame clones here, not all; method: immunoSEQ multiplex PCR. Found here are some 170,000 clones, roughly 89% of them singletons; the top ten hold more than 1.3%. Sequencing was performed on PBMCs. The source of these receptors is a woman in her 30s in good health and CMV-seronegative. Both conserved end residues are part of each CDR3. The order of the fields is V gene, D gene, J gene, clone size, CDR3 protein, CDR3 DNA. A D gene is named only where the DNA matches it firmly. The size field is filled for only some rows; it gives once, few, many or a size class.

TRBV6-1	NA	TRBJ1-1	NA	CASSEFWGSPNTEAFF	TGTGCCAGCAGTGAATTCTGGGGCAGCCCGAACACTGAAGCTTTCTTT
TRBV7-9	NA	TRBJ2-3	NA	CASSLVLTDTQYF	TGTGCCAGCAGCTTAGTTCTGACAGATACGCAGTATTTT
TRBV7-9	NA	TRBJ2-7	NA	CASSSRARVDDEQYF	TGTGCCAGCAGCTCGCGGGCAAGAGTGGACGACGAGCAGTACTTC
TRBV5-1	NA	TRBJ2-3	NA	CASSLLSYDTQYF	TGCGCCAGCAGCTTGTTGTCCTACGATACGCAGTATTTT
TRBV10-3	NA	TRBJ2-2	NA	CAISGAGATGELFF	TGTGCCATCAGTGGGGCAGGGGCGACCGGGGAGCTGTTTTTT
TRBV5-1	TRBD1	TRBJ2-1	NA	CASSSPGQGRYNEQFF	TGCGCCAGCAGCTCCCCGGGACAGGGGCGATACAATGAGCAGTTCTTC
TRBV30	NA	TRBJ1-1	NA	CAWSDSHGTEAFF	TGTGCCTGGAGTGACAGCCACGGCACTGAAGCTTTCTTT
TRBV6-1	NA	TRBJ1-1	NA	CASRTGFNTEAFF	TGTGCCAGCAGGACAGGATTTAACACTGAAGCTTTCTTT
TRBV7-9	NA	TRBJ1-1	NA	CASSLGLSNTEAFF	TGTGCCAGCAGCTTGGGACTATCGAACACTGAAGCTTTCTTT
TRBV2	TRBD2	TRBJ2-1	NA	CASSGPTSGAFGQFF	TGTGCCAGCAGCGGACCGACTAGCGGAGCCTTCGGGCAGTTCTTC
TRBV5-4	NA	TRBJ1-1	NA	CASSRDNEGQNQAFF	TGTGCCAGCAGCCGAGATAACGAAGGACAGAATCAAGCTTTCTTT
TRBV11-2	TRBD1	TRBJ2-7	once	CASSRGQGREQYF	TGTGCCAGCAGTCGTGGACAGGGGCGCGAGCAGTACTTC
TRBV18	NA	TRBJ2-7	NA	CASSPPQQGGYEQYF	TGTGCCAGCTCACCACCGCAGCAGGGGGGCTACGAGCAGTACTTC
TRBV4-3	NA	TRBJ1-6	NA	CASSQDWETTSPLHF	TGCGCCAGCAGCCAAGATTGGGAGACTACTTCACCCCTCCACTTT
TRBV5-6	NA	TRBJ1-1	NA	CASSWQGRGVMNTEAFF	TGTGCCAGCAGCTGGCAGGGTCGTGGTGTGATGAACACTGAAGCTTTCTTT
TRBV20-1	NA	TRBJ2-7	NA	CSARDTYEQYF	TGCAGTGCTAGGGACACCTACGAGCAGTACTTC
TRBV5-1	NA	TRBJ2-4	NA	CASSLRPRELAKNIQYF	TGCGCCAGCAGCTTGAGGCCAAGGGAGCTAGCCAAAAACATTCAGTACTTC
TRBV7-8	NA	TRBJ1-1	NA	CASSPTGGGHTEAFF	TGTGCCAGCAGCCCCACGGGGGGGGGCCACACTGAAGCTTTCTTT
TRBV9	NA	TRBJ1-6	few	CASSVGDSYNSPLHF	TGTGCCAGCAGCGTCGGAGACTCCTATAATTCACCCCTCCACTTT
TRBV5-4	NA	TRBJ2-1	NA	CASSTGTRTQNEQFF	TGTGCCAGCAGCACCGGGACTCGGACCCAGAATGAGCAGTTCTTC
TRBV4-2	TRBD2	TRBJ2-7	NA	CASSQDPSGETYEQYF	TGTGCCAGCAGCCAAGACCCTAGCGGGGAGACCTACGAGCAGTACTTC
TRBV14	TRBD1	TRBJ1-1	NA	CASSNRTGWNTEAFF	TGTGCCAGCAGCAATCGGACAGGGTGGAACACTGAAGCTTTCTTT
TRBV11-2	NA	TRBJ2-7	NA	CASSQLHSEEQYF	TGTGCCAGCAGCCAATTACACTCGGAGGAGCAGTACTTC
TRBV27	NA	TRBJ1-5	NA	CASAPSRYQPQHF	TGTGCCAGCGCCCCCTCCAGGTACCAGCCCCAGCATTTT
TRBV27	TRBD1	TRBJ2-7	NA	CASSLSRTGGLFYEQYF	TGTGCCAGCAGTTTATCCCGAACAGGGGGCCTTTTCTACGAGCAGTACTTC
TRBV5-1	NA	TRBJ2-1	NA	CASSAESVSYNEQFF	TGCGCCAGCAGTGCCGAGTCCGTCTCCTACAATGAGCAGTTCTTC
TRBV5-1	TRBD2	TRBJ2-7	once	CASSVRTSGDEQYF	TGCGCCAGCAGCGTCCGGACTAGCGGGGACGAGCAGTACTTC
TRBV6-1	NA	TRBJ2-1	NA	CASSDGGGANGNEQFF	TGTGCCAGCAGTGATGGCGGTGGGGCGAATGGGAATGAGCAGTTCTTC
TRBV5-6	NA	TRBJ2-3	NA	CASSRASTDTQYF	TGTGCCAGCTCCAGGGCTTCCACAGATACGCAGTATTTT
TRBV7-9	TRBD1	TRBJ2-7	NA	CASSSPGQAEQYF	TGTGCCAGCAGTTCCCCTGGACAGGCTGAGCAGTACTTC
TRBV11-3	TRBD2	TRBJ2-7	NA	CASSLPTTSGGYEQYF	TGTGCCAGCAGCTTACCCACAACTAGCGGGGGATACGAGCAGTACTTC
TRBV6-6	NA	TRBJ1-5	NA	CASSYNSNQPQHF	TGTGCCAGCAGTTATAATTCCAATCAGCCCCAGCATTTT